Shown below are 10 T cell receptor beta chains from a single sample sequenced in a study of a mutant IDH1 vaccine in newly diagnosed glioma. Regarding time point: baseline, week 1 (first vaccination visit). Treatment specified: pre-vaccination baseline after standard-of-care therapy. Method: immunoSEQ multiplex PCR; TCRdb's copy keeps in-frame clones and lacks some. Of tens of thousands of clones listed, more than 65% were seen once; the top ten hold roughly 19%. The sequencing here drew on PBMCs, taken from a glioma patient treated with radiotherapy, temozolomide or both. The source is a man aged 25 to 40 with glioma.

The CDR3 region has the DNA TGTGCCAGCAGCCAACTAGCGGGGCTGAATAAGGTTGAGACCCAGTACTTC. The encoded protein is CASSQLAGLNKVETQYF. This chain uses TRBV14 with TRBJ2-5; 9 nucleotides match TRBD2. Per the germline V gene, CDR1 is SGHDN and CDR2 is FVKESK. Trimming at V came to 2 bases and at J to 5 bases, leaving 12 bases not matched to a gene. CDR3 length: 17 amino acids.

The chain is built from TRBV5-5 and TRBJ1-5; D call uncertain. The V gene's germline CDR1 is SGHKS and CDR2 YYEKEE (reference sequence). This CDR3 region has 13 residues. V lost 4 bases and J lost 8, with 13 bases in between. This CDR3 is CASSPTAFEPQHF. As DNA, the CDR3 is TGTGCCAGCAGCCCAACAGCATTCGAGCCCCAGCATTTT.

The V and J genes are TRBV28 and TRBJ1-2, with D unresolved. This CDR3 is built from 14 residues. Germline V gives CDR1 MDHEN, CDR2 SYDVKM. V lost 5 bases, J lost 1 base, and 11 bases lay in between. CDR3 amino acids: CASSPPDVNYGYTF. The CDR3 region has the DNA TGTGCCAGCAGTCCCCCCGACGTTAACTATGGCTACACCTTC.

The chain is built from TRBV5-6 and TRBJ2-5; tentatively, D is TRBD1 or TRBD2 (5 bases each). Germline V gene data show CDR1 as SGHDT and CDR2 as YYEEEE. This CDR3 comprises 16 residues. Trimming removed 4 bases at V and 4 bases at J, with 20 bases between. Here the CDR3 reads CASSLGKMGVGETQYF. DNA of the CDR3: TGTGCCAGCAGCCTGGGGAAAATGGGGGTCGGAGAGACCCAGTACTTC. The full variable domain, rest sourced from reference TRBV5-6 and TRBJ2-5, is DAGVTQSPTHLIKTRGQQVTLRCSPKSGHDTVSWYQQALGQGPQFIFQYYEEEERQRGNFPDRFSGHQFPNYSSELNVNALLLGDSALYLCASSLGKMGVGETQYFGPGTRLLVL.

The rearrangement links TRBV27 to TRBJ1-2; 10 positions match TRBD1. V lost 3 bases to trimming and J lost 6 bases; unmatched junction nucleotides: 10. CDR3 size: 16 residues. CDR1 MNHEY and CDR2 SMNVEV come from the germline V gene (reference sequence). The CDR3 DNA reads TGTGCCAGCAGTTTCTTCCGGACAGGGGGATTTAATGGCTACACCTTC. Its protein is CASSFFRTGGFNGYTF.

V usage is TRBV2 and J usage is TRBJ1-5; 7 bases agree with TRBD1. The V gene end was trimmed by 0 bases and the J gene end by 3 bases; junction bases not matched to a gene: 2. Germline V lookup: CDR1 SNHLY, CDR2 FYNNEI. The CDR3 extends over 15 amino acids. The CDR3 spells CASSEAGQLNQPQHF. The CDR3 nucleotides are TGTGCCAGCAGTGAAGCGGGACAGCTCAATCAGCCCCAGCATTTT.

V gene TRBV21-1 combines with J gene TRBJ2-2; TRBD1, the table's D call, was not compared with the DNA. TRBV21-1 is an annotated pseudogene. CDR3 length: 14 residues. The CDR3: CASSKVGGAGELFF. CDR3 bases: TGTGCCAGCAGCAAAGTAGGGGGTGCCGGGGAGCTGTTTTTT.

The rearrangement joins TRBV5-4 to TRBJ1-1, with no clear D. V lost 0 bases and J lost 5, with 20 bases in between. Germline CDR1 is SGHNT and CDR2 is YYREEE (reference sequence). The CDR3 runs 17 residues. The CDR3 here is CASSLAGRSPAGTEAFF. CDR3 coding DNA: TGTGCCAGCAGCTTGGCCGGTCGAAGTCCCGCCGGGACTGAAGCTTTCTTT.

This clone was found a few times. The chain joins TRBV4-1 to TRBJ2-7; D possibly corresponds to TRBD2 (5 bases). This CDR3 spans 14 amino acids. Trimming pared 5 bases from V and 2 bases from J, leaving 13 bases between. Germline CDR1 MGHRA, CDR2 YSYEKL. The CDR3 loop is CASSNMDSPYEQYF. CDR3 DNA: TGCGCCAGCAGCAATATGGACTCGCCCTACGAGCAGTACTTC.

This chain joins TRBV5-6 and TRBJ1-2, with a tentative D call TRBD1 (6 bases). The germline V and J ends were trimmed by 0 bases and 4 bases, with 13 bases remaining between them. CDR3 length: 15 residues. CDR1 SGHDT and CDR2 YYEEEE come from the germline V gene. The CDR3 bases are TGTGCCAGCAGCTTGGATCAGGGGCACGGCTATGGCTACACCTTC. Its protein is CASSLDQGHGYGYTF.